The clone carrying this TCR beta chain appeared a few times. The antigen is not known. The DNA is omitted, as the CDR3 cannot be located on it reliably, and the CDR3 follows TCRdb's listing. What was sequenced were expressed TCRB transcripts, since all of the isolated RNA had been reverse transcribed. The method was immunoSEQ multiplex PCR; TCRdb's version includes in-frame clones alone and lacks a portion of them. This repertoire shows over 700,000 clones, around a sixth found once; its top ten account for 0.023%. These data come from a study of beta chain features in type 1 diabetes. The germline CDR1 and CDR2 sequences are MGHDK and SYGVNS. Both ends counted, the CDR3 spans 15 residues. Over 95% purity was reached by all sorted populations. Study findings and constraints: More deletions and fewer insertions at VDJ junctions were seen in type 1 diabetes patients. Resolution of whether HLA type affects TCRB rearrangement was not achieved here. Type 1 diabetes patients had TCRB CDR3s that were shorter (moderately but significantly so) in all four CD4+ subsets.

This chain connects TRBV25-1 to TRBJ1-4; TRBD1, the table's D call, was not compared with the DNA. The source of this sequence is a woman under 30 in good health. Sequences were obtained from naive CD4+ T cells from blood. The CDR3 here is CASSTSGQGDEKLFF.